This TCR beta chain is from a study of response to subunit inactivated influenza vaccine. Study-level results: Authors suggested each seasonal flu vaccination may recruit only limited numbers of new T cells.

The CDR3 covers 17 residues. Germline V lookup: CDR1 SGHTA, CDR2 FQGNSA. V lost 4 bases and J lost 2; bases outside the gene matches: 11. TCRdb called the RT-PCR reads again in MiXCR, with one record for every CDR3 protein. The sample contains roughly 630,000 distinct CDR3 sequences, 14% of which appear only once. In regard to this clonotype: Its antigen is as yet unknown.

This specimen was PBMCs from blood, taken 14 to 15 days before vaccination. The chain employs TRBV7-2 and TRBJ2-5; 9 nucleotides agree with TRBD2. The TCR originated in a man aged 50 to 60 who received an inactivated influenza vaccine. CDR3 amino acids: CASSSLTGLAEQETQYF. The CDR3 region has the DNA TGTGCCAGCAGCTCACTCACGGGACTAGCAGAACAAGAGACCCAGTACTTC.